This T cell receptor beta chain was recovered during a study of radiotherapy plus CTLA-4 blockade in lung cancer listed by TCRdb under 2018. Describing the broader study: Objective responses were observed in about 17% of enrolled patients, and disease control was achieved in about 32%. Overall study outcomes, separate from this receptor: The strongest predictors of response, as reported, were early dynamic changes in blood T cell clones along with a rise in serum interferon-beta after radiation. After treatment with radiotherapy and ipilimumab, TCR clones that came from tumors expanded in the peripheral blood.

Focal radiation therapy combined with CTLA-4 blockade (ipilimumab) was tested in patients with chemo-refractory metastatic non-small-cell lung cancer. V gives up 2 bases and J gives up 0 bases, and the segment between their germline ends measures 7 bases. The CDR3 spans 14 residues, from the cysteine through the phenylalanine. Only CDR3 DNA remains: 42 bases, in frame from the first base. CDR1 and CDR2 were assigned from the germline V gene (reference sequence) as SEHNR and FQNEAQ. Remarks on this clone: The specificity of this receptor is unknown. Base qualities were left out, and no much larger clone turns up one base away. At the DNA level, this CDR3 is encoded by other sequences in the same sample as well.

Library creation used the immunoSEQ multiplex PCR assay. In TCRdb, the immuneACCESS table is reduced to in-frame sequences with V and J assigned. These tables do not hold every clone; where another copy was compared, an unresolved V gene accounts for under half, and the others remain unexplained. This sample gives roughly 48,000 clones in total; less than 85% of them show up just once. Of the sample, approximately 8.8% falls within the top ten clones. The specimen was peripheral blood, collected from a patient treated with radiotherapy plus ipilimumab. This chain is built from TRBV7-9 and TRBJ1-1, with a tentative D gene TRBD1 over 5 matching bases. This sequence was found in a human donor with non-small cell lung cancer who had stable disease on radiotherapy plus ipilimumab. The nucleotides read TGTGCCAGCAGCTTACAGGGACTGAACACTGAAGCTTTCTTT. This codes for CASSLQGLNTEAFF.